The 19 T cell receptor beta chains listed next were all sequenced from one sample in a study of T cells expressing NK-cell markers. TCRdb re-called the 5' RACE reads; one entry per CDR3 protein, DNA not given. The sample includes roughly 160,000 distinct CDR3 sequences. The specimen was blood T cells: a sorted CD56 or NKG2C T cell subset, CD4+ or CD8+ T cells, or bulk PBMC T cells (not recorded which). The source of these receptors is a woman between 18 and 70 years old in good health.

The rearrangement uses TRBV11-2 and TRBJ1-6; checking the TCRdb D call of TRBD1 is not possible without DNA. The CDR3 sequence is 13 residues long. Germline CDR1 and CDR2: SGHAT and FQNNGV. CDR3 protein: CASSSPGDSPLHF.

V usage is TRBV12-3 or TRBV12-4 and J usage is TRBJ2-5; TCRdb designates TRBD2, a call that cannot be tested without DNA. CDR3 length: 14 residues. CDR3 loop: CASSHSSGDRTQYF.

The chain carries TRBV9 and TRBJ2-1; TCRdb's assignment of TRBD2 cannot be checked, as there is no DNA. Germline loops: CDR1 SGDLS, CDR2 YYNGEE. CDR3 length: 15 residues. This CDR3 is CASSLRLAGKDEQFF.

The V call is TRBV5-1, the J call TRBJ2-3; TCRdb outputs TRBD2, but without DNA this stays unchecked. CDR3 length: 15 amino acids. Germline CDR1 reads SGHRS; CDR2 reads YFSETQ. This CDR3 is CASSLNSGSTDTQYF.

The chain combines TRBV11-3 with TRBJ2-2; TCRdb lists TRBD1, though no DNA is available to test this call. CDR1 SGHNT and CDR2 YENEEA come from the germline V gene. The CDR3 runs 15 residues. The CDR3 region is CASSLVQGVTGELFF.

V is TRBV7-9 and J is TRBJ2-4; TCRdb's D call, TRBD1, is unchecked because there is no DNA. Germline assignment: CDR1 SEHNR and CDR2 FQNEAQ (reference sequence). There are 14 residues in the CDR3. The CDR3 here is CASSSQGGGNIQYF.

The V and J genes are TRBV5-1 and TRBJ1-1; TCRdb outputs TRBD1, but without DNA this stays unchecked. Germline CDR1 and CDR2: SGHRS and YFSETQ. This CDR3 has 14 residues. CDR3 residues: CASTPQGGNTEAFF. The entire variable domain, with the rest obtained from reference TRBV5-1 and TRBJ1-1, is as follows: KAGVTQTPRYLIKTRGQQVTLSCSPISGHRSVSWYQQTPGQGLQFLFEYFSETQRNKGNFPGRFSGRQFSNSRSEMNVSTLELGDSALYLCASTPQGGNTEAFFGQGTRLTVV.

J is TRBJ2-7 and V is TRBV2; TCRdb's D gene call, TRBD2, goes unchecked for lack of DNA. The germline V gene has CDR1 SNHLY and CDR2 FYNNEI. The CDR3 is 13 residues long. CDR3 in amino acids: CASSKEGGHEQYF.

The V and J genes are TRBV5-5 and TRBJ2-2; TCRdb names TRBD1, which stays unverified in the absence of DNA. Germline-derived CDR1 and CDR2 are SGHKS and YYEKEE (reference sequence). The CDR3 covers 15 residues. CDR3 sequence reads: CASRLTGMSTGELFF. The whole variable domain, filled in from reference TRBV5-5 and TRBJ2-2, reads DAGVTQSPTHLIKTRGQQVTLRCSPISGHKSVSWYQQVLGQGPQFIFQYYEKEERGRGNFPDRFSARQFPNYSSELNVNALLLGDSALYLCASRLTGMSTGELFFGEGSRLTVL.

The chain links TRBV7-8 to TRBJ2-2; TCRdb selects TRBD2, and the lack of DNA leaves this call unchecked. Germline CDR1 and CDR2: SGHVS and FQNEAQ. The CDR3 has 17 residues. The CDR3 protein is CASSLVLAGGNTGELFF.

This sequence joins TRBV9 and TRBJ2-1; TCRdb outputs TRBD2, but without DNA this stays unchecked. The CDR3 has 18 amino acids. CDR1 and CDR2 from the germline V gene are SGDLS and YYNGEE. The CDR3 spells CASSVEDSGLRTYNEQFF.

V is TRBV6-2 or TRBV6-3 and J is TRBJ2-1. The CDR3 is 14 amino acids. The germline V gene has CDR1 MNHEY and CDR2 SVGEGT. CDR3 sequence reads: CASSYTVLVYEQFF.

This sequence joins TRBV12-3 or TRBV12-4 and TRBJ2-1; TCRdb designates TRBD2, a call that cannot be tested without DNA. This CDR3 spans 15 amino acids. The CDR3 protein is CASSRRGHEGNEQFF.

V gene TRBV27 combines with J gene TRBJ1-2; no DNA is available, so the TRBD1 call from TCRdb remains unchecked. The CDR3 length is 15 residues. Germline CDR1 MNHEY, CDR2 SMNVEV (reference sequence). CDR3: CASSFISRGGYGYTF.

The chain carries TRBV3-1 and TRBJ2-5; the D gene TCRdb calls, TRBD1, cannot be checked with no DNA. This CDR3 is built from 15 residues. Germline lookup yields CDR1 LGHDT and CDR2 YNNKEL (reference sequence). CDR3 sequence: CASSPTGGQQETQYF.

The genes are TRBV16 and TRBJ2-7; TCRdb designates TRBD1, a call that cannot be tested without DNA. Germline CDR1 KGHSY, CDR2 FQNENV. The CDR3 totals 16 residues. CDR3 region: CASSPPGRGGSYEQYF.

The rearrangement joins TRBV6-5 to TRBJ1-5; TCRdb gives TRBD1 as the D gene, but with no DNA this cannot be confirmed. The germline V gene has CDR1 MNHEY and CDR2 SVGAGI. The CDR3 consists of 12 residues. The CDR3 loop reads CASSTGDQPQHF.

The rearrangement uses TRBV18 and TRBJ1-1. CDR1 and CDR2 (germline): KGHSH, LQKENI. The CDR3 is 13 amino acids. The CDR3 here is CASSLRRNTEAFF. The variable domain in full, completed from reference TRBV18 and TRBJ1-1, reads NAGVMQNPRHLVRRRGQEARLRCSPMKGHSHVYWYRQLPEEGLKFMVYLQKENIIDESGMPKERFSAEFPKEGPSILRIQQVVRGDSAAYFCASSLRRNTEAFFGQGTRLTVV.

This chain joins TRBV5-1 and TRBJ2-7; the TRBD2 assignment by TCRdb is unverifiable without DNA. CDR3 size: 15 residues. The germline CDR1 and CDR2 sequences are SGHRS and YFSETQ. The CDR3 sequence: CASSLATLLVNEQYF.